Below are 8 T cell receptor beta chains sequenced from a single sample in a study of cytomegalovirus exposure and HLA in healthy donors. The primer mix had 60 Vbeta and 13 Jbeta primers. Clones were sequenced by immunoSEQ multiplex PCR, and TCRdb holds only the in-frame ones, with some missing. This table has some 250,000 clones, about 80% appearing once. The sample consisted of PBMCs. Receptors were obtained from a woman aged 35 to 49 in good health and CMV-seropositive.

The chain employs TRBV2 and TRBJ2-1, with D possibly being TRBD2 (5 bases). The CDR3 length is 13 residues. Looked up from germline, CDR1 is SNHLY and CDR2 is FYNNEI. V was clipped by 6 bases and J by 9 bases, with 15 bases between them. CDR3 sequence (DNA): TGTGCCAGCAGCGGGCACCGGGGTTTTGAGCAGTTCTTC. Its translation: CASSGHRGFEQFF.

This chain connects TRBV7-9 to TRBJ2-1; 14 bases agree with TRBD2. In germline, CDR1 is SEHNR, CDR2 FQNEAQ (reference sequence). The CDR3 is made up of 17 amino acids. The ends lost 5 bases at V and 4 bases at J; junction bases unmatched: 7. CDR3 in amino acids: CASSVGTSGRGYNEQFF. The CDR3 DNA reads TGTGCCAGCAGCGTGGGGACTAGCGGGAGAGGTTACAATGAGCAGTTCTTC.

The CDR3 sequence is CASSPQAVNTGELFF. CDR3 bases: TGTGCCAGCAGCCCTCAAGCGGTAAACACCGGGGAGCTGTTTTTT. The chain joins TRBV14 to TRBJ2-2; a possible D gene is TRBD2 (5 bases). Trimming pared 4 bases from V and 2 bases from J, leaving 11 bases between. Germline-derived CDR1 and CDR2 are SGHDN and FVKESK. This CDR3 has 15 residues.

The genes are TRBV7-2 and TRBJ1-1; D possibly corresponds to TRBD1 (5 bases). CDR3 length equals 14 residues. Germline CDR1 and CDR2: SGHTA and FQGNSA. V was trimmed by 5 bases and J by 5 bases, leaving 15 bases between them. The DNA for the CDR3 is TGTGCCAGCAGCCCCAGGCAGGGCCGAACTGAAGCTTTCTTT. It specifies CASSPRQGRTEAFF.

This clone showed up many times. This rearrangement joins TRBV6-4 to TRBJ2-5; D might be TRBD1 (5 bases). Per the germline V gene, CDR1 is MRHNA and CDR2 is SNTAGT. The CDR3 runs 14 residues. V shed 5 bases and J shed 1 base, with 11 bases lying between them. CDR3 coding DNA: TGTGCCAGCAGTCCAAGGGGCGGCCAAGAGACCCAGTACTTC. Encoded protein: CASSPRGGQETQYF.

In nucleotides, the CDR3 is TGCGCCAGCAGCTTGGAAGGACAGGGGGTATCTGAAGCTTTCTTT. Translated: CASSLEGQGVSEAFF. The V gene is TRBV5-1, the J gene TRBJ1-1, with 10 positions matching TRBD1. From germline, CDR1 is SGHRS and CDR2 YFSETQ. Losses at the gene ends were 0 bases for V and 6 bases for J; bases not matched to a gene: 5. The CDR3 length is 15 residues.

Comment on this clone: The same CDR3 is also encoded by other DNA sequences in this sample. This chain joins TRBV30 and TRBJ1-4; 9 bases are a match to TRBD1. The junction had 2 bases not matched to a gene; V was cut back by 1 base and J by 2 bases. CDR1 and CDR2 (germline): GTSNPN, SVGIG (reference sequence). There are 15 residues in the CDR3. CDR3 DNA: TGTGCCTGGAGTGGAGGGACAGGGACTAATGAAAAACTGTTTTTT. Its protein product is CAWSGGTGTNEKLFF.

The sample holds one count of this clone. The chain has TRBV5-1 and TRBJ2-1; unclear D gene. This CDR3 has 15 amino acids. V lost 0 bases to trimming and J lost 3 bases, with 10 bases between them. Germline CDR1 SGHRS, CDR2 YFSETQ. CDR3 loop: CASSLGGGNYNEQFF. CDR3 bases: TGCGCCAGCAGCTTGGGTGGCGGAAACTACAATGAGCAGTTCTTC. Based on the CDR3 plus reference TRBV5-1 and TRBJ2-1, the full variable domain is KAGVTQTPRYLIKTRGQQVTLSCSPISGHRSVSWYQQTPGQGLQFLFEYFSETQRNKGNFPGRFSGRQFSNSRSEMNVSTLELGDSALYLCASSLGGGNYNEQFFGPGTRLTVL.